This TCR beta chain was obtained from a study of post-analysis software for immune sequencing data. Study as a whole: Both relapsing-remitting and secondary progressive multiple sclerosis featured among the disease courses, as did progressive-relapsing multiple sclerosis. Study-wide results and caveats: The study found TRBV5-6, TRBV5-1 and TRBV20-1 among four to six TRBV segments more frequent in patients than controls.

The TCR beta cDNA libraries contained unique molecular identifiers. TCRdb redid the calling of the PCR reads with MiXCR, one entry per CDR3 protein. The sample carries approximately 660,000 distinct CDR3 sequences, 59% recorded once. The CDR3 loop spans 14 amino acids. Germline loops: CDR1 DFQATT, CDR2 SNEGSKA (reference sequence). V was shortened by 1 base and J by 1 base, with 8 bases between the two germline ends. As concerns this clonotype: Its specificity is unknown.

The sequence derives from a girl under 10 years old with multiple sclerosis. The sample consisted of blood. The rearrangement links TRBV20-1 to TRBJ2-1; no clear D gene. CDR3: CSARADWSYNEQFF. The CDR3 DNA reads TGCAGTGCTAGAGCAGACTGGTCCTACAATGAGCAGTTCTTC.